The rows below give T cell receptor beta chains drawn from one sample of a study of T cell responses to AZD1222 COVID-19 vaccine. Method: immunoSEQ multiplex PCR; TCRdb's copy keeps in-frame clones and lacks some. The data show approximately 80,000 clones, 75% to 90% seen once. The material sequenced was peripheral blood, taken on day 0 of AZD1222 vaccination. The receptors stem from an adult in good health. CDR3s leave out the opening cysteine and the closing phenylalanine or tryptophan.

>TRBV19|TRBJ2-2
ASSRPDRVNTGELF
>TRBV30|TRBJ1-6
AWRGGLGSPLH
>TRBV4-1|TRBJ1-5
ASSQEVRQGGNQPQH
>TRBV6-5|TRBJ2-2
ASSLQGTGELF
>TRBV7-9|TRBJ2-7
ASSLEPARLY
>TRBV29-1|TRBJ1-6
SVAGGADSPLH
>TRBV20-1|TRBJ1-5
SASALQGQPQH
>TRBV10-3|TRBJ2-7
AISVAEKLYEQY
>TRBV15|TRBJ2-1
ATSSRGANEQF
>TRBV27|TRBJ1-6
ASSLNALMPLH
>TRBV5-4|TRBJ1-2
ASSWPDDRNYGYT
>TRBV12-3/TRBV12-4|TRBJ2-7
ASSLGQPYEQY
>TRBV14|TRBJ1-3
ASSYRTAGNTIY
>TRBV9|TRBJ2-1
ASSGTGVNEQF
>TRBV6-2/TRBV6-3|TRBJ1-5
ASSRGGYNQPQH
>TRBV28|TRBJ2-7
ASVRGPVGEQY
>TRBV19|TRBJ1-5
ASKDRERPQH
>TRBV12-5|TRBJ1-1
ASGFDSGAF